In this sample, the clone carrying this T cell receptor (beta chain) turned up a few times. This entry belongs to a study of response to subunit inactivated influenza vaccine. Trimming removed 3 bases at V and 4 bases at J, with 12 bases between. CDR3 length: 14 residues. TCRdb re-called the RT-PCR reads with MiXCR, one entry per CDR3 protein. In the table there are 750,000 to 850,000 distinct CDR3 sequences, less than 20% of which are singletons. The chain has TRBV12-3 or TRBV12-4 and TRBJ1-2; the D gene is possibly TRBD1 (5 bases). This TCR was recovered from a man aged 45 to 65 who received an inactivated influenza vaccine. The specimen was PBMCs from blood, collected 5 days after vaccination. This CDR3 is CASSFGRQGYGYTF. In DNA, the CDR3 is TGTGCCAGCAGTTTCGGGAGGCAGGGCTATGGCTACACCTTC.